What follows are 11 T cell receptor beta chains derived from one specimen sequenced in a study of CD8 T cells in Susac syndrome. Reverse transcription of roughly 0.45 to 1 ug RNA used random hexamers. TCRdb ran MiXCR on the immunoSEQ multiplex PCR reads and lists one entry per CDR3 protein. The sample includes around 50,000 distinct CDR3 sequences, almost 95% of them seen just once. Material for sequencing was CD8+ T cells from PBMCs. The receptor source for this set is a human donor in good health.

The gene calls are TRBV7-9 and TRBJ1-5; TRBD1 might be the D (6 bases). The CDR3 consists of 13 residues. The germline gives CDR1 SEHNR, CDR2 FQNEAQ (reference sequence). V lost 5 bases, J lost 7 bases, and 12 bases lay in between. The CDR3 here is CASSPGVRQPQHF. The CDR3 DNA follows: TGTGCCAGCAGCCCAGGGGTAAGGCAGCCCCAGCATTTT.

This chain joins TRBV19 and TRBJ2-5; D uncertain. This CDR3 is 18 amino acids long. V gave up 3 bases and J gave up 2 bases, with 22 bases separating them. CDR1 LNHDA and CDR2 SQIVND come from the germline V gene (reference sequence). The CDR3 region has the DNA TGTGCCAGTAGTATTCCTATCGCCGCCCGGGCACTACAAGAGACCCAGTACTTC. Translation gives CASSIPIAARALQETQYF.

The V call is TRBV20-1, the J call TRBJ1-2, with a possible D match to TRBD1 (5 bases). Germline V gene sequence: CDR1 DFQATT, CDR2 SNEGSKA (reference sequence). The V gene lost 1 base and the J gene lost 7 bases, with 7 bases spanning the gap. The CDR3 loop spans 11 amino acids. CDR3 in amino acids: CSARVGGGYTF. CDR3 DNA: TGCAGTGCTAGAGTTGGGGGTGGCTACACCTTC.

The chain combines TRBV3-1 with TRBJ2-2; 9 nucleotides align to TRBD2. The V gene's germline CDR1 is LGHDT and CDR2 YNNKEL (reference sequence). The length of the CDR3 is 16 residues. The junction had 5 bases not matched to a gene; V was cut back by 5 bases and J by 1 base. CDR3: CASSIAGERNTGELFF. Written as DNA, the CDR3 is TGTGCCAGCAGCATAGCGGGAGAACGGAACACCGGGGAGCTGTTTTTT.

The chain has TRBV4-1 and TRBJ2-3; 12 positions agree with TRBD2. The germline V gene has CDR1 MGHRA and CDR2 YSYEKL. The CDR3 has 16 amino acids. The ends lost 3 bases at V and 5 bases at J; junction bases unmatched: 6. For the CDR3, the DNA is TGCGCCAGCAGCCAGACTAGCGGGAGTGTAGAAGATACGCAGTATTTT. Amino acid sequence: CASSQTSGSVEDTQYF.

This clonotype showed up just once. V and J are TRBV15 and TRBJ1-1; D is ambiguous. The V end lost 7 bases, the J end lost 5 bases, and 14 bases lay between the germline ends. CDR1 is LNHNV, CDR2 YYDKDF, per germline (reference sequence). This CDR3 is built from 13 residues. This chain's CDR3 is CATKGRGLTEAFF. The CDR3 coding sequence is TGTGCCACCAAGGGTCGGGGTTTGACTGAAGCTTTCTTT.

The chain couples TRBV6-5 to TRBJ2-7; 7 bases map to TRBD1. Per germline, CDR1 MNHEY and CDR2 SVGAGI. V lost 4 bases, J lost 7 bases, and 10 bases stayed unmatched. CDR3 length: 14 amino acids. CDR3 bases: TGTGCCAGCAGTTGGGGTGGGACAGATCCAGAGCAGTACTTC. Protein sequence: CASSWGGTDPEQYF.

The V call is TRBV27, the J call TRBJ2-1; D possibly uses TRBD1 or TRBD2 (6 bases each). CDR3 length equals 17 residues. Trimming shortened V by 2 bases and J by 4 bases, and 18 bases separated the two germline ends. The germline gives CDR1 MNHEY, CDR2 SMNVEV (reference sequence). The CDR3 spells CASSLRSPGGTYNEQFF. The CDR3 nucleotides are TGTGCCAGCAGTTTACGTTCCCCGGGCGGGACATACAATGAGCAGTTCTTC.

The chain uses TRBV7-9 and TRBJ2-1, with TRBD1 matching over 10 bases. CDR3 length: 11 amino acids. Germline values: CDR1 SEHNR, CDR2 FQNEAQ (reference sequence). CDR3 bases: TGTGCGGCAGACAGGGGGCTTGAGCAGTTCTTC. Amino acid sequence: CAADRGLEQFF.

CDR3 sequence reads: CASSQVWDRENTEAFF. The CDR3 coding sequence is TGTGCCAGCAGCCAAGTTTGGGACAGGGAGAACACTGAAGCTTTCTTT. The chain uses TRBV3-1 and TRBJ1-1; 9 bases align to TRBD1. V lost 1 base to trimming and J lost 1 base; unmatched junction nucleotides: 4. The CDR3 extends over 16 amino acids. Germline-derived CDR1 and CDR2 are LGHDT and YNNKEL (reference sequence).

The chain uses TRBV7-9 and TRBJ2-7, with 12 positions matching TRBD2. From germline, CDR1 is SEHNR and CDR2 FQNEAQ (reference sequence). J lost 5 bases, V lost 5 bases, and 7 bases had no gene match. This CDR3 spans 15 amino acids. This CDR3 reads CASSQSTSGSHEQYF. As DNA, the CDR3 is TGTGCCAGCAGCCAATCGACTAGCGGGAGCCACGAGCAGTACTTC.